This TCR beta chain is drawn from a study of cytomegalovirus exposure and HLA in healthy donors. Both 60 Vbeta primers and 13 Jbeta primers went into the PCR. Assay: immunoSEQ multiplex PCR; the TCRdb copy retains only in-frame clones and omits some. Seen here are some 120,000 clones, about three quarters observed once, and the top ten hold 9.5% to 15%. The germline V gene encodes CDR1 SGHRS and CDR2 YFSETQ. The CDR3 covers 17 residues. Trimming at V came to 3 bases and at J to 1 base, leaving 12 bases not matched to a gene. Note on this clone: Its target is not known.

Broader study findings: In an earlier analysis, about 87% or about 30%: the productive usage of most TCR beta V segments. Later work associated 16,951 TCR beta sequences with HLA alleles at 0.05 false discovery rate. The study reported that TCR beta sequences accurately predicted HLA-A and HLA-B alleles in most subjects.

The source material was PBMCs. This TCR was sampled from a woman aged 40 to 50 in good health and CMV-seropositive. The chain employs TRBV5-1 and TRBJ2-7; 8 bases match TRBD1. CDR3 region: CASSSPDRGGWSYEQYF. As DNA, the CDR3 is TGCGCCAGCAGCTCCCCCGACAGGGGAGGTTGGTCCTACGAGCAGTACTTC.